This section outlines one T cell receptor beta chain sequence together with its context. As yet, its antigen is unknown. The sample originates from a study of identifying expanded T cells in peripheral blood. General study results and limits: Technical replicates showed about 1.1 changed clones; around 2 weeks roughly 16; four weeks 19.

During the collection period, no donor immune events like infections were recorded. Generated by immunoSEQ multiplex PCR, the TCRdb table keeps only in-frame clones and is missing some. The sample consists of around 94,000 clones, about 87% of them appearing once. The TCR comes from a person aged 18 to 75 in good health. The specimen sequenced was blood.

The CDR3 sequence is CASTPYLGRLGQPQHF. The CDR3 DNA sequence: TGTGCCAGCACCCCCTACCTGGGGCGCTTGGGTCAGCCCCAGCATTTT. The genes are TRBV28 and TRBJ1-5, with D perhaps matching TRBD1 (5 bases). Germline assignment: CDR1 MDHEN and CDR2 SYDVKM. This CDR3 region has 16 residues. The ends were cut back, 7 bases at V and 6 bases at J, with 22 bases in the middle.